This TCR beta chain was found in a study of glioma-infiltrating T cells after dendritic cell vaccination. As for the study in general: Between about 2002 and 2013, patients got autologous tumor lysate-pulsed dendritic cell vaccines.

Before vaccination, two weeks after the third vaccination, and at progression, PBMC were collected. The table lists this clone with a few counts. This CDR3 is 16 amino acids long. Germline loops: CDR1 SEHNR, CDR2 FQNEAQ (reference sequence). J was trimmed by 6 bases and V by 4 bases; bases with no gene match: 10. Primers: 60 V beta forward and 13 J beta reverse. Assay: immunoSEQ multiplex PCR; the TCRdb copy retains only in-frame clones and omits some. The sample lists 93,000 or so clones, 75% to 85% occurring once. Sequenced here: blood, sampled before dendritic cell vaccination. This chain uses TRBV7-9 with TRBJ2-1, with 9 bases that match TRBD2. The receptor comes from a human donor with glioblastoma. The CDR3 DNA reads TGTGCCAGCAGCTCCCTAGCGGGAAAAGTTGGCAATGAGCAGTTCTTC. Protein: CASSSLAGKVGNEQFF.